This T cell receptor (beta chain) stems from a study of circulating tumor DNA in untreated peripheral T-cell lymphoma. The table came from immunoSEQ multiplex PCR; TCRdb's copy has only in-frame clones and leaves some out. This sample has 5,000 to 6,500 clones; approximately 70% occur once, and the top ten carry approximately 45%. The V and J ends lost 3 bases and 8 bases respectively, with 16 bases between them. Germline values: CDR1 GTSNPN, CDR2 SVGIG (reference sequence). The CDR3 has 13 amino acids. In its sample, this clone was seen a few times. V gene TRBV30 combines with J gene TRBJ1-2; TRBD1 might be the D (5 bases). This sequence originates from a human donor with peripheral T-cell lymphoma. Sequenced sample: tumor tissue. CDR3 protein: CAWRTGGAVGYTF. Written as DNA, the CDR3 is TGTGCCTGGAGGACTGGAGGGGCAGTCGGCTACACCTTC.